This entry is about one TCR beta chain. The antigen is not known. V was clipped by 4 bases and J by 2 bases, with 17 bases between them. Germline CDR1 reads SGHRS; CDR2 reads YFSETQ. The CDR3 runs 16 residues. Profiled with immunoSEQ multiplex PCR; TCRdb holds only in-frame clones, not every one. The profile shows 300,000 to 400,000 clones, roughly 80% of them singletons. These data are taken from a study of Ad26.COV2.S vaccination and SARS-CoV-2 variants. Study-level points and caveats: Among vaccine recipients, spike-specific TCR breadth exceeded that of placebo recipients.

Noted treatment: around 19 received Ad26.COV2.S at low or high dose, single or two shots; 5 received placebo; per-sample allocation not given. Sampling took place 63 days after the first vaccine or placebo injection. The sequencing used peripheral blood, collected in a trial of Ad26.COV2.S vaccine versus placebo. The receptor's source is a person aged 18-60 years who received the Ad26.COV2.S COVID-19 vaccine or a placebo. The genes are TRBV5-1 and TRBJ2-3; possible D gene TRBD2, 6 bases. CDR3 in DNA: TGCGCCAGCAGCCAGGAGGGAAGAACCGACACAGATACGCAGTATTTT. Its protein is CASSQEGRTDTDTQYF.